Presented here are 22 T cell receptor beta chains from one specimen sequenced in a study of Graves' ophthalmopathy and Graves' hyperthyroidism (dated by TCRdb to 2017 to 2018). These reads were obtained on an Illumina HiSeq 2000. For repertoire sequencing, the TCR beta CDR3 regions were amplified from RNA transcripts. The first round of RT-PCR was done with HTBI primers and the Qiagen OneStep RT-PCR kit, and was followed by a second round of multiplex PCR, then size selection and purification. TCRdb trimmed the raw reads at Q25, called clones with MiXCR and kept productive beta chains. CDR3 protein duplicates are merged, each entry listing the most common genes and DNA. The sample table lists about 620,000 distinct CDR3 sequences, about a fifth of them with a count of one. In total, the top ten clones hold 7.1% of the sample. The sequenced material came from peripheral blood. The receptors were sampled from a woman aged 18-29 years with stable Graves' hyperthyroidism. Some clones in this sample may be carry-over from other donors' samples. Donor details come from another sample of the same person, matched by shared clones.

This clonotype was observed many times. The chain combines TRBV9 with TRBJ1-5; D might be TRBD1 (6 bases). V shed 4 bases and J shed 4 bases, with 15 bases lying between them. The V gene's germline CDR1 is SGDLS and CDR2 YYNGEE. This CDR3 is 15 amino acids long. DNA of the CDR3: TGTGCCAGCAGCCCACAGGGACTGTGGAATCAGCCCCAGCATTTT. It encodes CASSPQGLWNQPQHF.

At least ten counts were recorded for this clonotype. The chain has TRBV30 and TRBJ2-7; D unresolved. The germline gives CDR1 GTSNPN, CDR2 SVGIG (reference sequence). V dropped 5 bases and J dropped 3 bases, with 17 bases sitting between them. The CDR3 has 14 residues. The DNA for the CDR3 is TGTGCCTGGGACCATATCGTCGACAACTACGAGCAGTACTTC. Encoded protein: CAWDHIVDNYEQYF.

This clonotype was detected ten times or more. V gene TRBV7-2 combines with J gene TRBJ2-5, with 9 positions matching TRBD2. The CDR3 is 16 residues long. Trimming removed 2 bases from V and 2 bases from J; junction bases left unmatched: 6. Germline loops: CDR1 SGHTA, CDR2 FQGNSA. CDR3 in amino acids: CASSLQSGGRQETQYF. The CDR3 DNA sequence: TGTGCCAGCAGCTTACAGAGCGGGGGGCGTCAAGAGACCCAGTACTTC. The whole variable domain, filled in from reference TRBV7-2 and TRBJ2-5, reads GAGVSQSPSNKVTEKGKDVELRCDPISGHTALYWYRQSLGQGLEFLIYFQGNSAPDKSGLPSDRFSAERTGGSVSTLTIQRTQQEDSAVYLCASSLQSGGRQETQYFGPGTRLLVL.

This clonotype was counted at least ten times. The chain joins TRBV12-3 or TRBV12-4 to TRBJ2-5, with TRBD2 as a possible D gene (5 bases). V lost 5 bases and J 4 bases, leaving 23 bases between the germline ends. This CDR3 has 17 residues. The chain's CDR3 is CASSPFGAADAGETQYF. The CDR3 nucleotides read TGTGCCAGCAGTCCGTTCGGAGCGGCCGATGCAGGAGAGACCCAGTACTTC.

This clonotype was seen many times. The rearrangement joins TRBV30 to TRBJ2-4; a possible D gene is TRBD1 (5 bases). Trimming took 3 bases from V and 0 from J, leaving 9 bases between them. Germline CDR1 GTSNPN, CDR2 SVGIG (reference sequence). This CDR3 has 14 residues. The CDR3 here is CAWRPRVAKNIQYF. The CDR3 nucleotides read TGTGCCTGGAGGCCCAGGGTAGCCAAAAACATTCAGTACTTC.

This clonotype was detected many times. The chain recombines TRBV7-3 with TRBJ2-2, with D unclear. The V and J ends lost 5 bases and 4 bases respectively, with 11 bases between them. Germline assignment: CDR1 SGHTA and CDR2 FQGTGA. CDR3 length equals 14 residues. CDR3 in DNA: TGTGCCAGCAGCCTCGGCAGGTCCACCGGGGAGCTGTTTTTT. This translates into CASSLGRSTGELFF.

The sample holds many counts of this clonotype. The chain joins TRBV11-2 to TRBJ2-7; 9 bases line up with TRBD1. Germline lookup yields CDR1 SGHAT and CDR2 FQNNGV. The CDR3 sequence is 16 residues long. V shed 5 bases, J shed 4 bases, and the junction held 12 bases outside the gene matches. The CDR3 reads CASSPTAGTGFYEQYF. The CDR3 nucleotides are TGTGCCAGCAGCCCAACGGCCGGGACAGGGTTTTACGAGCAGTACTTC. Looking up the rest from reference TRBV11-2 and TRBJ2-7 gives the full variable domain: EAGVAQSPRYKIIEKRQSVAFWCNPISGHATLYWYQQILGQGPKLLIQFQNNGVVDDSQLPKDRFSAERLKGVDSTLKIQPAKLEDSAVYLCASSPTAGTGFYEQYFGPGTRLTVT.

This clonotype was detected a few times. Compared with germline, one end of the junction differs, possibly owing to a read error. This chain uses TRBV6-1 with TRBJ2-4, with a tentative D call TRBD1 (5 bases). The CDR3 runs 13 residues. Germline V CDR1 and CDR2: MNHNS, SASEGT. The CDR3 sequence is CATRAFAKNIKYF. In nucleotides, the CDR3 is TGTGCCACCAGGGCATTCGCCAAAAACATTAAGTACTTC.

The rearrangement joins TRBV6-2 or TRBV6-3 to TRBJ2-7; 9 bases agree with TRBD1. The CDR3 consists of 15 residues. After removal of 5 bases from V and 2 bases from J, the junction contained 7 bases not matched to a gene. Germline loops: CDR1 MNHEY, CDR2 SVGEGT. The CDR3: CASSPGTGFAYEQYF. The DNA of the CDR3 is TGTGCCAGCAGTCCGGGGACAGGGTTTGCCTACGAGCAGTACTTC.

V usage is TRBV20-1 and J usage is TRBJ2-6; tentative D call: TRBD2 (7 bases). From germline, CDR1 is DFQATT and CDR2 SNEGSKA (reference sequence). Trimming pared 3 bases from V and 2 bases from J, leaving 14 bases between. CDR3 length: 16 residues. This chain's CDR3 is CSARGGLAAGANVLTF. The CDR3 coding sequence is TGCAGTGCTAGGGGGGGGCTAGCGGCTGGGGCCAACGTCCTGACTTTC.

About this clonotype: A read error may explain this, as a much larger clone is one base away. V gene TRBV6-1 combines with J gene TRBJ2-7; the D is unclear. CDR1 and CDR2 from the germline V gene are MNHNS and SASEGT. The length of the CDR3 is 10 residues. The CDR3 loop reads CASCELEQYF. The CDR3, as DNA: TGTGCCAGCTGTGAACTCGAGCAGTACTTC.

This clonotype was recorded many times. At one end the junction does not follow the germline gene, possibly because of a read error. The V call is TRBV12-3 or TRBV12-4, the J call TRBJ2-7; D not resolved. The length of the CDR3 is 13 residues. CDR3: CASSLGLSNEQYF. DNA for the CDR3: TGTGCCAGCAGTTTAGGACTCTCCAACGAGCAGTACTTC.

This clonotype was seen at least ten times. The rearrangement joins TRBV30 to TRBJ2-7, with 11 bases fitting TRBD2. CDR1 is GTSNPN and CDR2 is SVGIG in the germline V gene (reference sequence). J gave up 3 bases and V 4 bases, and 8 bases lay outside the gene matches. This CDR3 spans 15 amino acids. CDR3 region: CAWTTPGTSGYEQYF. CDR3 sequence (DNA): TGTGCCTGGACAACTCCCGGGACTAGCGGCTACGAGCAGTACTTC.

This clonotype was counted at least ten times. The chain combines TRBV6-2 or TRBV6-3 with TRBJ2-2, with 8 nucleotides matching TRBD2. CDR3 length: 18 amino acids. Germline loops: CDR1 MNHEY, CDR2 SVGEGT. Trimming removed 4 bases from V and 5 bases from J; junction bases left unmatched: 15. The CDR3, as DNA: TGTGCCAGCAGTTGGGGTTCCGGACTAGCAATAGGGACCGGGGAGCTGTTTTTT. The encoded protein is CASSWGSGLAIGTGELFF.

This clonotype was found many times. The rearrangement uses TRBV28 and TRBJ1-1; D not resolved. The germline V and J ends were trimmed by 7 bases and 5 bases, with 17 bases remaining between them. The germline V gene has CDR1 MDHEN and CDR2 SYDVKM. The CDR3 sequence is 14 residues long. The CDR3 loop reads CASTPAWGFTEAFF. In nucleotides, the CDR3 is TGTGCCAGCACCCCTGCTTGGGGTTTTACTGAAGCTTTCTTT.

The V call is TRBV20-1, the J call TRBJ2-7, with 13 bases identical to TRBD2. V was pared by 3 bases and J by 7 bases, with 21 bases of the junction left unmatched. The V gene's germline CDR1 is DFQATT and CDR2 SNEGSKA (reference sequence). This CDR3 comprises 19 residues. The CDR3, as DNA: TGCAGTGCTAGTCCCGGGACTAGCGGGGCCCTGAGGGGGGGTCGGGAGCAGTACTTC. Protein sequence: CSASPGTSGALRGGREQYF.

The sample holds many counts of this clonotype. The J gene is TRBJ2-4, the V gene TRBV19; the D gene is possibly TRBD2 (6 bases). Germline loops: CDR1 LNHDA, CDR2 SQIVND (reference sequence). The ends were cut back, 5 bases at V and 9 bases at J, with 17 bases in the middle. The CDR3 covers 14 residues. CDR3 amino acids: CASSVGTGDPIQYF. As DNA, the CDR3 is TGTGCCAGTAGTGTTGGAACGGGAGACCCCATTCAGTACTTC.

Many counts were recorded for this clonotype. The genes are TRBV6-1 and TRBJ2-2, with 11 bases lining up with TRBD1. The CDR3 has 15 residues. The germline V gene encodes CDR1 MNHNS and CDR2 SASEGT. V was pared by 3 bases and J by 6 bases, with 3 bases of the junction left unmatched. The CDR3 here is CASSDGTGGPGELFF. CDR3 sequence (DNA): TGTGCCAGCAGTGATGGGACAGGGGGACCCGGGGAGCTGTTTTTT.

CDR3 coding DNA: TGTGCCAGCAGCTTACAGTTTACTAACTATGGCTACACCTTC. Its protein product is CASSLQFTNYGYTF. The chain uses TRBV7-9 and TRBJ1-2; no firm D call. The V gene lost 2 bases and the J gene lost 0 bases, with 7 bases spanning the gap. The CDR3 loop spans 14 amino acids. CDR1 is SEHNR and CDR2 is FQNEAQ in the germline V gene (reference sequence).

A few counts support this clonotype. The chain has TRBV4-3 and TRBJ1-2; TRBD1 is a possible D gene (5 bases). The CDR3 sequence is 14 residues long. Deletions cut 0 bases from V and 8 bases from J, with 13 bases between. Germline CDR1 LGHNA, CDR2 YSLEER. The CDR3 region is CASSQDRAAVGYTF. CDR3 sequence (DNA): TGCGCCAGCAGCCAAGACAGGGCGGCAGTGGGCTACACCTTC.

This clonotype was seen more than once but under ten times. A read error is possible here, since a much larger clone lies one base away. This CDR3 fails to terminate in the conserved phenylalanine or tryptophan, so it likely reflects a read error. The V and J genes are TRBV30 and TRBJ1-1; D is undetermined. CDR3 length: 13 residues. From germline, CDR1 is GTSNPN and CDR2 SVGIG (reference sequence). Deletions cut 0 bases from V and 1 base from J, with 6 bases between. This chain's CDR3 is CAWSVWPNTEAFL. CDR3 in DNA: TGTGCCTGGAGTGTTTGGCCGAACACTGAAGCTTTCCTT.

This clonotype was observed many times. V gene TRBV29-1 combines with J gene TRBJ2-6; TRBD2 might be the D (5 bases). Germline CDR1 reads SQVTM; CDR2 reads ANQGSEA. Trimming pared 5 bases from V and 1 base from J, leaving 9 bases between. The CDR3 runs to 14 residues. This CDR3 reads CSVSRGSGANVLTF. The CDR3 region has the DNA TGCAGCGTTTCCCGCGGGTCTGGGGCCAACGTCCTGACTTTC.